This is a list of T cell receptor beta chains from one sample in a study of T-cell memory formation after mild COVID-19. TCRdb ran MiXCR on the 5' RACE reads and lists one entry per CDR3 protein. The repertoire consists of around 200,000 distinct CDR3 sequences, with around 30% occurring once and the leading ten covering 9.5% to 12%. The sequenced material came from PBMCs or a T cell subset sorted from them (not recorded which). The origin of the receptors is an adult woman who had mild COVID-19 (a few samples of this study predate the infection). Cell type and time point are not known. The CDR3 runs from the conserved cysteine through the conserved F or W. The D gene is left open where the match is weak. Expanded clones are given a class, and other clones once, few, many or no size at all.

CDR3aa: CASSLMAGGIDEQYF
CDR3nt: TGCGCCAGCAGCTTGATGGCAGGGGGGATCGACGAGCAGTACTTC
abundance: .
d_gene: .
v_gene: TRBV5-1
j_gene: TRBJ2-7

CDR3aa: CASSRQGPPNEKLFF
CDR3nt: TGTGCCAGCAGCAGACAGGGGCCACCCAATGAAAAACTGTTTTTT
abundance: .
d_gene: TRBD1
v_gene: TRBV2
j_gene: TRBJ1-4

CDR3aa: CASSRIQYTDTQYF
CDR3nt: TGTGCCAGCAGTCGAATCCAGTATACAGATACGCAGTATTTT
abundance: few
d_gene: .
v_gene: TRBV27
j_gene: TRBJ2-3

CDR3aa: CASSQAIWQYF
CDR3nt: TGTGCCAGCAGCCAAGCGATTTGGCAGTACTTC
abundance: .
d_gene: .
v_gene: TRBV14
j_gene: TRBJ2-7

CDR3aa: CASSQGAGGYNEQFF
CDR3nt: TGTGCCAGCAGCCAAGGCGCGGGGGGTTACAATGAGCAGTTCTTC
abundance: few
d_gene: TRBD2
v_gene: TRBV3-1
j_gene: TRBJ2-1

CDR3aa: CASSAYTGPAAKNIQYF
CDR3nt: TGTGCCAGCAGTGCCTACACAGGTCCCGCCGCCAAAAACATTCAGTACTTC
abundance: few
d_gene: .
v_gene: TRBV27
j_gene: TRBJ2-4

CDR3aa: CASSLAPGAGANVLTF
CDR3nt: TGTGCCAGCAGTTTAGCCCCAGGGGCTGGGGCCAACGTCCTGACTTTC
abundance: few
d_gene: .
v_gene: TRBV12-3/TRBV12-4
j_gene: TRBJ2-6

CDR3aa: CASSLRGADTQYF
CDR3nt: TGTGCCAGCAGTTTGAGGGGAGCTGATACGCAGTATTTT
abundance: few
d_gene: .
v_gene: TRBV12-3/TRBV12-4
j_gene: TRBJ2-3

CDR3aa: CSVVGDRANTEAFF
CDR3nt: TGCAGCGTTGTAGGAGACAGGGCGAACACTGAAGCTTTCTTT
abundance: .
d_gene: TRBD1
v_gene: TRBV29-1
j_gene: TRBJ1-1

CDR3aa: CSVGKDRADYGYTF
CDR3nt: TGCAGCGTTGGGAAGGACAGGGCTGACTATGGCTACACCTTC
abundance: .
d_gene: TRBD1
v_gene: TRBV29-1
j_gene: TRBJ1-2

CDR3aa: CATGQGNYEQYF
CDR3nt: TGTGCCACCGGACAGGGAAACTACGAGCAGTACTTC
abundance: few
d_gene: TRBD1
v_gene: TRBV24-1
j_gene: TRBJ2-7

CDR3aa: CSAEGTSPKNIQYF
CDR3nt: TGCAGTGCCGAGGGGACTAGCCCCAAAAACATTCAGTACTTC
abundance: few
d_gene: TRBD2
v_gene: TRBV20-1
j_gene: TRBJ2-4

CDR3aa: CASRQGNNSPLHF
CDR3nt: TGCGCCAGCAGGCAGGGGAATAATTCACCCCTCCACTTT
abundance: few
d_gene: .
v_gene: TRBV5-1
j_gene: TRBJ1-6

CDR3aa: CASSRTGDGYTF
CDR3nt: TGTGCCAGCAGCCGGACAGGGGATGGCTACACCTTC
abundance: .
d_gene: TRBD1
v_gene: TRBV11-3
j_gene: TRBJ1-2

CDR3aa: CSASGGSPLYGYTF
CDR3nt: TGCAGTGCTAGCGGGGGGAGCCCCCTCTATGGCTACACCTTC
abundance: few
d_gene: .
v_gene: TRBV20-1
j_gene: TRBJ1-2

CDR3aa: CASSLAVGSADNEQFF
CDR3nt: TGCGCCAGCAGCTTGGCCGTGGGGTCAGCGGACAATGAGCAGTTCTTC
abundance: few
d_gene: .
v_gene: TRBV5-1
j_gene: TRBJ2-1

CDR3aa: CASTLGGVWDTEAFF
CDR3nt: TGTGCCAGCACCCTAGGTGGGGTATGGGACACTGAAGCTTTCTTT
abundance: few
d_gene: .
v_gene: TRBV7-2
j_gene: TRBJ1-1

CDR3aa: CASTDRREPDTQYF
CDR3nt: TGTGCCAGCACCGACCGGAGGGAACCGGATACGCAGTATTTT
abundance: .
d_gene: .
v_gene: TRBV12-3/TRBV12-4
j_gene: TRBJ2-3

CDR3aa: CASSQTGNPYEQYF
CDR3nt: TGTGCCAGCAGCCAAACGGGAAACCCCTACGAGCAGTACTTC
abundance: few
d_gene: .
v_gene: TRBV3-1
j_gene: TRBJ2-7

CDR3aa: CASSQPWGSGYGYTF
CDR3nt: TGTGCCAGCAGCCAACCTTGGGGGTCGGGCTATGGCTACACCTTC
abundance: .
d_gene: .
v_gene: TRBV11-2
j_gene: TRBJ1-2

CDR3aa: CASSPSSGGTGELFF
CDR3nt: TGCGCCAGCAGCCCATCAAGTGGGGGGACCGGGGAGCTGTTTTTT
abundance: .
d_gene: .
v_gene: TRBV5-1
j_gene: TRBJ2-2

CDR3aa: CASSQGRSYEQYF
CDR3nt: TGCGCCAGCAGCCAAGGTCGCAGCTACGAGCAGTACTTC
abundance: few
d_gene: .
v_gene: TRBV4-1
j_gene: TRBJ2-7

CDR3aa: CASSPGTGSIMTSARAFF
CDR3nt: TGCGCCAGCAGCCCAGGGACAGGTTCTATTATGACCTCTGCGAGAGCTTTCTTT
abundance: .
d_gene: TRBD1
v_gene: TRBV5-1
j_gene: TRBJ1-1

CDR3aa: CASSPGLAGAYNEQFF
CDR3nt: TGTGCCAGCTCACCGGGACTAGCGGGGGCCTACAATGAGCAGTTCTTC
abundance: .
d_gene: TRBD2
v_gene: TRBV18
j_gene: TRBJ2-1

CDR3aa: CASSQAFVAGGLYEQYF
CDR3nt: TGCGCCAGCAGCCAAGCCTTTGTGGCGGGAGGGTTGTACGAGCAGTACTTC
abundance: few
d_gene: TRBD2
v_gene: TRBV4-3
j_gene: TRBJ2-7

CDR3aa: CASSGQPFSNQPQHF
CDR3nt: TGTGCCAGCAGCGGACAGCCCTTTAGCAATCAGCCCCAGCATTTT
abundance: few
d_gene: .
v_gene: TRBV27
j_gene: TRBJ1-5

CDR3aa: CASSERAWAGTLGNTIYF
CDR3nt: TGTGCCAGCAGTGAACGGGCCTGGGCAGGGACCCTCGGGAACACCATATATTTT
abundance: .
d_gene: .
v_gene: TRBV6-1
j_gene: TRBJ1-3

CDR3aa: CSASLTSSLAYEQFF
CDR3nt: TGCAGTGCTAGCCTGACTAGTTCCCTTGCCTATGAGCAGTTCTTC
abundance: .
d_gene: .
v_gene: TRBV20-1
j_gene: TRBJ2-1

CDR3aa: CASSLGGAGPGNTIYF
CDR3nt: TGTGCCAGCAGCCTAGGGGGGGCAGGTCCTGGAAACACCATATATTTT
abundance: few
d_gene: .
v_gene: TRBV13
j_gene: TRBJ1-3

CDR3aa: CSVEDTGWVKNIQYF
CDR3nt: TGCAGCGTTGAAGACACAGGGTGGGTCAAAAACATTCAGTACTTC
abundance: .
d_gene: .
v_gene: TRBV29-1
j_gene: TRBJ2-4